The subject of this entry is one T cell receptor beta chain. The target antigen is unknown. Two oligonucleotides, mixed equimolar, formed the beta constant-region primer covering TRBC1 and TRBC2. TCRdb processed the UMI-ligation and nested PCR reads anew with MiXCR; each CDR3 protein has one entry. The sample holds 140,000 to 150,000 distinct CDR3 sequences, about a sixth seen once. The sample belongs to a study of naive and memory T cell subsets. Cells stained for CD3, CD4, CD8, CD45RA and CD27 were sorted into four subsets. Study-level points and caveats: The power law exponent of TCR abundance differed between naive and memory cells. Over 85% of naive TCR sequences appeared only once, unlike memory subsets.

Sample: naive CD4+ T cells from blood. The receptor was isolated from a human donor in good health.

The CDR3 protein is CASSFALGGGDVTQYF. In DNA, the CDR3 is TGTGCCAGCAGTTTCGCCCTTGGCGGAGGAGATGTGACCCAGTACTTC. The gene calls are TRBV28 and TRBJ2-5; D possibly corresponds to TRBD2 (5 bases). This CDR3 contains 16 residues. Germline CDR1 is MDHEN and CDR2 is SYDVKM. V dropped 3 bases and J dropped 7 bases, with 21 bases sitting between them. The variable domain in full, with the rest retrieved from reference TRBV28 and TRBJ2-5, is DVKVTQSSRYLVKRTGEKVFLECVQDMDHENMFWYRQDPGLGLRLIYFSYDVKMKEKGDIPEGYSVSREKKERFSLILESASTNQTSMYLCASSFALGGGDVTQYFGPGTRLLVL.